These T cell receptor beta chains were read from a single sample in a study of vaccination effects on CD4 cells after COVID-19. Their antigen targets remain unknown. Sequencing used immunoSEQ multiplex PCR; TCRdb keeps in-frame clones, though not all of them. Of tens of thousands of clones detected, about four fifths appear once; the ten largest clones hold 8% to 11%. Sequenced material: CD4+ T cells from PBMCs cultured with SARS-CoV-2 spike peptides, taken before COVID-19 vaccination. The source is a human donor who received a COVID-19 vaccine. Both conserved end residues are part of each CDR3. Fields, in order: J gene, D gene, clone size, V gene, CDR3 protein, CDR3 DNA. The D gene is left open where the match is weak. For some rows the clone size is stated as once, few or many, or as a class when expanded; others skip it.

TRBJ1-1 | - | - | TRBV7-9 | CASSFREGTEAFF | TGTGCCAGCAGCTTCAGGGAGGGCACTGAAGCTTTCTTT
TRBJ1-6 | - | once | TRBV11-2 | CASSDRPSSYNSPLHF | TGTGCCAGCAGTGACAGGCCGAGCTCCTATAATTCACCCCTCCACTTT
TRBJ2-5 | TRBD2 | - | TRBV5-1 | CASSSSGGKLETQYF | TGCGCCAGCAGCAGTAGCGGGGGGAAGTTAGAGACCCAGTACTTC
TRBJ1-6 | - | - | TRBV6-5 | CASSSGSSYNSPLHF | TGTGCCAGCAGCTCGGGGAGCTCCTATAATTCACCCCTCCACTTT
TRBJ1-1 | - | - | TRBV6-4 | CASSDSPSKNTEAFF | TGTGCCAGCAGTGACTCCCCTTCCAAGAACACTGAAGCTTTCTTT
TRBJ1-2 | TRBD1 | - | TRBV18 | CASSDYRGGYTF | TGTGCCAGCTCGGACTACAGGGGTGGCTACACCTTC
TRBJ2-3 | - | - | TRBV15 | CATSREEEGDTQYF | TGTGCCACCAGCAGAGAAGAGGAGGGGGATACGCAGTATTTT
TRBJ1-2 | - | - | TRBV18 | CASSPGGGDYGYTF | TGTGCCAGCTCACCGGGTGGAGGGGACTATGGCTACACCTTC
TRBJ1-3 | - | few | TRBV5-1 | CASSLHTDSGNTIYF | TGCGCCAGCAGCTTGCACACGGACTCTGGAAACACCATATATTTT
TRBJ1-6 | - | few | TRBV7-2 | CASTLRILDNSPLHF | TGTGCCAGCACTCTTCGCATCTTAGATAATTCACCCCTCCACTTT
TRBJ2-2 | - | - | TRBV15 | CATSRDRPLNTGELFF | TGTGCCACCAGCAGAGATCGGCCCCTGAACACCGGGGAGCTGTTTTTT
TRBJ1-5 | - | - | TRBV6-5 | CASSLQLGNQPQHF | TGTGCCAGCAGCTTGCAGCTTGGCAATCAGCCCCAGCATTTT
TRBJ2-3 | TRBD1 | - | TRBV5-1 | CASSLTGEEDTQYF | TGCGCCAGCAGCCTGACAGGGGAGGAAGATACGCAGTATTTT
TRBJ1-6 | - | few | TRBV19 | CASGPDSNNSPLHF | TGTGCCAGCGGCCCGGACAGCAATAATTCACCCCTCCACTTT
TRBJ1-2 | - | - | TRBV30 | CAWSGEMGGFGGYTF | TGTGCCTGGAGCGGAGAGATGGGGGGGTTTGGCGGCTACACCTTC
TRBJ1-2 | - | - | TRBV3-1/TRBV3-2 | CASSQAGDNYGYTF | TGTGCCAGCAGCCAAGCAGGGGATAACTATGGCTACACCTTC
TRBJ2-2 | - | - | TRBV27 | CASSQTGLWAKLFF | TGTGCCAGCAGTCAAACGGGCCTTTGGGCGAAGCTGTTTTTT
TRBJ2-1 | TRBD1 | - | TRBV5-4 | CASSSARDSRDEQFF | TGTGCCAGCAGCTCAGCCCGGGACAGTAGGGATGAGCAGTTCTTC
TRBJ1-5 | - | - | TRBV15 | CATSREREKDQPQHF | TGTGCCACCAGCAGAGAAAGGGAGAAGGATCAGCCCCAGCATTTT
TRBJ2-3 | - | - | TRBV15 | CATSTRTQSADTQYF | TGTGCCACCAGCACCCGGACTCAGTCGGCAGATACGCAGTATTTT
TRBJ2-3 | - | - | TRBV9 | CASSAPRGTSTDTQYF | TGTGCCAGCAGCGCCCCCCGAGGGACAAGCACAGATACGCAGTATTTT
TRBJ2-3 | - | - | TRBV9 | CASSPTQRGDTQYF | TGTGCCAGCAGCCCGACTCAACGCGGAGATACGCAGTATTTT
TRBJ2-1 | - | - | TRBV7-2 | CASSLEIYNEQFF | TGTGCCAGCAGCTTAGAAATCTATAATGAGCAGTTCTTC
TRBJ2-3 | - | once | TRBV24-1 | CATRPSSTLTDTQYF | TGTGCCACCAGACCTAGCTCCACCCTCACAGATACGCAGTATTTT
TRBJ2-3 | TRBD2 | - | TRBV5-8 | CASPAGVAASGTDTQYF | TGTGCCAGCCCCGCGGGGGTAGCGGCGTCTGGCACAGATACGCAGTATTTT
TRBJ2-2 | TRBD2 | few | TRBV24-1 | CATSGTSGGSETGELFF | TGTGCCACCAGTGGGACTAGCGGGGGGAGTGAGACCGGGGAGCTGTTTTTT
TRBJ1-1 | TRBD1 | - | TRBV7-9 | CASSIQGYTEAFF | TGTGCCAGCAGCATACAGGGGTACACTGAAGCTTTCTTT
TRBJ1-4 | TRBD1 | - | TRBV6-2/TRBV6-3 | CASSTYRGEKLFF | TGTGCCAGCAGTACTTACAGGGGTGAAAAACTGTTTTTT
TRBJ2-5 | TRBD1 | - | TRBV6-1 | CASSEAGTGKKTQYF | TGTGCCAGCAGTGAAGCTGGGACAGGGAAGAAGACCCAGTACTTC
TRBJ1-1 | TRBD1 | - | TRBV2 | CASRIGTVNTEAFF | TGTGCCAGCAGAATCGGGACAGTCAACACTGAAGCTTTCTTT
TRBJ1-1 | TRBD1 | few | TRBV5-1 | CASTDRGNTEAFF | TGCGCCAGCACCGACAGGGGTAACACTGAAGCTTTCTTT